This record concerns one T cell receptor (beta chain) sequence. From germline, CDR1 is MGHRA and CDR2 YSYEKL. The CDR3 sequence is 17 residues long. V shed 0 bases and J 6 bases; nucleotides not matched to a gene: 6. This entry comes from a study of blood T cell repertoires in COVID-19. Turning to the study itself: The samples span acute and convalescent COVID-19 from the United States, Italy and Spain. PBMCs, B-cell-depleted T cells, or T cells were the source of the cDNA or gDNA that made up the material.

Authors' analysis steps: Researchers report that nucleated cell counts were estimated from reference gene primer amplification. Sequenced by immunoSEQ multiplex PCR; TCRdb stores in-frame clones only, minus some. That table gives V, J and clone size, and the DNA gave D and trimming. Of about 230,000 clones listed, 65% to 90% are singletons. This TCR was sampled from a woman in her fifties or sixties with acute or convalescent COVID-19. The sample was peripheral blood. The rearrangement links TRBV4-1 to TRBJ2-1, with 12 bases aligning to TRBD2. CDR3 sequence (DNA): TGCGCCAGCAGCCAAGAGGGGCTAGCGGGAGGGCTCAATGAGCAGTTCTTC. Its protein is CASSQEGLAGGLNEQFF.